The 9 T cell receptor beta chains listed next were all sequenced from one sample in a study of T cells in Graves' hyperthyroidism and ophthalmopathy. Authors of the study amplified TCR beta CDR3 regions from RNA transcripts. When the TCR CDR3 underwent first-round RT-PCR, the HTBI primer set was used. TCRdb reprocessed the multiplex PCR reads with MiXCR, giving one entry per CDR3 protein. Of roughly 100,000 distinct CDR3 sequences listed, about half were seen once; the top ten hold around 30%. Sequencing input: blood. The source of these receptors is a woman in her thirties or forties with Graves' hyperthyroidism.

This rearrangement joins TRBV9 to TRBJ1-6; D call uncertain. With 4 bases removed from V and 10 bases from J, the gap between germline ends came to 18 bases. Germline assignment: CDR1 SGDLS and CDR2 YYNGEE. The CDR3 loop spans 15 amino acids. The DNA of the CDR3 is TGTGCCAGCAGCTATCATTCTGGGCCGGGATCACCCCTCCACTTT. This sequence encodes CASSYHSGPGSPLHF.

CDR3 nucleotides: TGCAGTGCTAGTGTACAGGGGGTGCGGGAGCAGTACTTC. This translates into CSASVQGVREQYF. This sequence joins TRBV20-1 and TRBJ2-7; 8 bases fit TRBD1. This CDR3 spans 13 amino acids. Per germline, CDR1 DFQATT and CDR2 SNEGSKA (reference sequence). The ends lost 3 bases at V and 7 bases at J; junction bases unmatched: 8.

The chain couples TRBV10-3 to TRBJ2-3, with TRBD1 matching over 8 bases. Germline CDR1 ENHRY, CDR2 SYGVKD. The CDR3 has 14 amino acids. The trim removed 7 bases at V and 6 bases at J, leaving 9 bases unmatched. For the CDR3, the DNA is TGTGCCATCATGGCGGCAGGGGGCGCGGATACGCAGTATTTT. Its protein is CAIMAAGGADTQYF.

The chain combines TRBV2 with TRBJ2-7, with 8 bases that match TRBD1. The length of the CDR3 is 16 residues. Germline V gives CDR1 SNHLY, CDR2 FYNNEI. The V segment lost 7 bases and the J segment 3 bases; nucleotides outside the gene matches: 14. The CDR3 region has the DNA TGTGCCAGCACCCTCGACAGGGGAATGTGTGGCTACGAGCAGTACTTC. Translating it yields CASTLDRGMCGYEQYF.

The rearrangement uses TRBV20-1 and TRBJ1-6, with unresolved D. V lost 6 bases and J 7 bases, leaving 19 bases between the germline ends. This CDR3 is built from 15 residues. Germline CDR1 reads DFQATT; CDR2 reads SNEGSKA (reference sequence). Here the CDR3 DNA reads TGCAGTGCCCAAGGCGGTGTTGGCGCGAATTCACCCCTCCACTTT. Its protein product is CSAQGGVGANSPLHF.

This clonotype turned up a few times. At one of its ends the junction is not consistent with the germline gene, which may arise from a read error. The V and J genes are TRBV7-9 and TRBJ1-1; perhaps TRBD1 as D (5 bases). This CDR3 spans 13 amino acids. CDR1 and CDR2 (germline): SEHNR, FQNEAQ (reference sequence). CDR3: CASSLTSDTEAFF. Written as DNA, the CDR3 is TGTGCCAGCAGCTTAACATCGGACACTGAAGCTTTTTTT. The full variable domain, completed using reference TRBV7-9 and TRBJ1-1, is DTGVSQNPRHKITKRGQNVTFRCDPISEHNRLYWYRQTLGQGPEFLTYFQNEAQLEKSRLLSDRFSAERPKGSFSTLEIQRTEQGDSAMYLCASSLTSDTEAFFGQGTRLTVV.

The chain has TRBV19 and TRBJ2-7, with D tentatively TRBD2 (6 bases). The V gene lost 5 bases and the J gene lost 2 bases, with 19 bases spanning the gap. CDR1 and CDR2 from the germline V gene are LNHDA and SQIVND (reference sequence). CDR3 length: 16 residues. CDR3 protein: CASSGSTSGPTYEQYF. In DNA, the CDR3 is TGTGCCAGTAGTGGATCAACAAGCGGGCCCACCTACGAGCAGTACTTC.

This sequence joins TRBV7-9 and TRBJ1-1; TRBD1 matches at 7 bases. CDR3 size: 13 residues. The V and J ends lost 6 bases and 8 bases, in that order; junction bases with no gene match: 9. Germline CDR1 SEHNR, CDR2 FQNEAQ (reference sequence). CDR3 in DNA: TGTGCCAGCAGTCCTGGGACAGCAGTGGAAGCTTTCTTT. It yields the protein CASSPGTAVEAFF.

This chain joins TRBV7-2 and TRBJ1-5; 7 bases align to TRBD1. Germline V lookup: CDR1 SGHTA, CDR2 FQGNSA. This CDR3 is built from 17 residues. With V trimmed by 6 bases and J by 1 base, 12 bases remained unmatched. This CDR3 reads CASSSRTGAPSNQPQHF. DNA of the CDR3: TGTGCCAGCAGTTCCCGGACAGGAGCTCCAAGCAATCAGCCCCAGCATTTT.